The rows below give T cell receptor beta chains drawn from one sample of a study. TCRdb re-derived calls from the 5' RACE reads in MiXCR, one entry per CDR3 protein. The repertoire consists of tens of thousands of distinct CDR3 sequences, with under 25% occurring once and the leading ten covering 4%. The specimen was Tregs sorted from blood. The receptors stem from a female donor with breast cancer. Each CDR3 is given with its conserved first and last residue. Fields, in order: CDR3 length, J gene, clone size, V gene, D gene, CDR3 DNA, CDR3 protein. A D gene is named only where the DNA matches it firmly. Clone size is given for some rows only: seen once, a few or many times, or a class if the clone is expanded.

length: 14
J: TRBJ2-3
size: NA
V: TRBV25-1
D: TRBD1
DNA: TGTGCCAGCATGAGGGCAGGGGGCTCAGATACGCAGTATTTT
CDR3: CASMRAGGSDTQYF

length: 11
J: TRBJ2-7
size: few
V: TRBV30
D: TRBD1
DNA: TGTGCCTGGAGCGACAGGGGCGAGCAGTACTTC
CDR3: CAWSDRGEQYF

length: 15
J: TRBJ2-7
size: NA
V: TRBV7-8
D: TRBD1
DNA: TGTGCCAGCAGCCCCGGGACAGGATTTACCTACGAGCGGTACTTC
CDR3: CASSPGTGFTYERYF

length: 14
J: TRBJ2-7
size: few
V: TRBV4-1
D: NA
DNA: TGCGCCAGCAGCCACGAGGGGGGTTCCTACGAGCAGTACTTC
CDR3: CASSHEGGSYEQYF

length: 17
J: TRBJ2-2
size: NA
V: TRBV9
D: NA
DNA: TGTGCCAGCAGCCCTCACAGGGCATGGACGGACACCGGGGAGCTGTTTTTT
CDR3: CASSPHRAWTDTGELFF

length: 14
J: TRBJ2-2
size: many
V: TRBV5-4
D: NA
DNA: TGTGCCAGCAGCTTGGACGGTAATACCGGGGAGCTGTTTTTT
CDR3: CASSLDGNTGELFF

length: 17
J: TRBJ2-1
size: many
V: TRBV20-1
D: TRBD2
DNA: TGCAGTGCTAGAGATCGGATGGGACTAGCGGGGCACAATGAGCAGTTCTTC
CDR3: CSARDRMGLAGHNEQFF

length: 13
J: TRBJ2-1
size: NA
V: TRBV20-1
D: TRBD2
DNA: TGCAGTGCTAGGGCTAGCGGGGACAATGAGCAGTTCTTC
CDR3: CSARASGDNEQFF

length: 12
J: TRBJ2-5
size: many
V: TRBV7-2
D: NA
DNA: TGTGCCAGCAGCTGGGGACAAGAGACCCAGTACTTC
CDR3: CASSWGQETQYF

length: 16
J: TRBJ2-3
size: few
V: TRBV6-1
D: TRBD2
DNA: TGTGCCAGCATGGAAGAATTCCTAGCGGACACAGATACGCAGTATTTT
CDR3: CASMEEFLADTDTQYF

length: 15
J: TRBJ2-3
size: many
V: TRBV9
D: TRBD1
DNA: TGTGCCAGCAGCGCCGGGACAGGGGACACAGATACGCAGTATTTT
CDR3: CASSAGTGDTDTQYF